This T cell receptor beta chain is from a study of blood T cell repertoires in COVID-19. Study as a whole: Samples representing acute and convalescent COVID-19 were sourced from the United States, Italy and Spain.

The authors' processing: Counts of nucleated cells, estimated from reference gene primer amplification, were obtained. TCRdb's table, derived via immunoSEQ multiplex PCR, lists solely in-frame clones and lacks some. V, J and clone size are those of that table, while D and trimming were read from the DNA. The sample has under 200,000 clones; around 84% are singletons. This clonotype was sampled from a man between 45 and 60 years old with active or convalescent COVID-19. Specimen: peripheral blood.

CDR3 sequence (DNA): TGTGCCACCAGTGATTCAGGGGACCCCATCCAAGAGACCCAGTACTTC. This sequence encodes CATSDSGDPIQETQYF. V and J are TRBV24-1 and TRBJ2-5; tentatively, D is TRBD1 (6 bases). CDR3 length: 16 residues. The germline CDR1 and CDR2 sequences are KGHDR and SFDVKD. V lost 2 bases and J lost 1, with 13 bases in between.